This TCR beta chain was sequenced for a study of T cells in Graves' hyperthyroidism and ophthalmopathy. RNA transcripts gave rise to amplified TCR beta CDR3 regions. HTBI primers were used for first-round RT-PCR of the TCR CDR3. MiXCR, applied by TCRdb to the multiplex PCR reads, yields one record per CDR3 protein. The data show 700,000 or so distinct CDR3 sequences, over 15% seen once. This clonotype has only one observation. Germline CDR1 reads MNHEY; CDR2 reads SVGEGT. V was trimmed by 4 bases and J by 8 bases, leaving 9 bases between them. This CDR3 has 12 amino acids. An absence of ophthalmopathy progression within 18 months meant stable Graves' hyperthyroidism. Using more than 8 ml of fresh peripheral blood, PBMCs were prepared.

The genes are TRBV6-2 or TRBV6-3 and TRBJ2-1; D unresolved. The clonotype comes from a man aged 18-30 years with Graves' hyperthyroidism. Specimen: blood. The CDR3 loop is CASSLIDDEQFF. The CDR3 nucleotides read TGTGCCAGCAGTTTAATAGACGATGAGCAGTTCTTC.